The 21 T cell receptor beta chains in this list originate from one sample, sequenced in a study of blood T cell repertoires in COVID-19. The assay was immunoSEQ multiplex PCR, and TCRdb's table has in-frame clones only and misses some. The sample comprises about 100,000 clones, 70% to 90% of which are singletons, and 8.5% to 10% rests with the top ten. Input material: peripheral blood. The receptors originated from a man aged 40-49 years with active or convalescent COVID-19.

A remark on this clone: The sample holds other DNA sequences that translate to the same CDR3. The V call is TRBV3-1 (or the pseudogene TRBV3-2), the J call TRBJ2-7; 7 positions agree with TRBD1. The CDR3 length is 12 residues. The germline CDR1 and CDR2 sequences are LGHDT and YNNKEL (reference sequence). V trimming: 6 bases; J trimming: 7 bases; junction bases outside the gene matches: 6. As DNA, the CDR3 is TGTGCCAGCAGTCTACAGGGGCGGGAGCAGTACTTC. This sequence encodes CASSLQGREQYF.

The chain links TRBV11-3 to TRBJ2-1, with TRBD1 as a possible D gene (6 bases). Germline CDR1 and CDR2: SGHNT and YENEEA. Trimming cost V 8 bases and J 4 bases, with 6 bases left between them. The CDR3 has 11 amino acids. The CDR3 spells CASGQYNEQFF. The CDR3 DNA follows: TGTGCCAGCGGACAGTACAATGAGCAGTTCTTC.

This clone appeared a single time. The chain is built from TRBV11-2 and TRBJ1-2; 8 bases are shared with TRBD1. The CDR3 has 16 residues. V was clipped by 7 bases and J by 6 bases; unmatched bases: 16. CDR1 is SGHAT and CDR2 is FQNNGV in the germline V gene. The CDR3 DNA sequence: TGTGCCAGCACCCGGGGACAGGCACCTGGAGGGAATGGCTACACCTTC. It translates to CASTRGQAPGGNGYTF.

The gene calls are TRBV18 and TRBJ1-5; D ambiguous. CDR1 is KGHSH, CDR2 LQKENI, per germline. This CDR3 spans 15 amino acids. Trimming cost V 2 bases and J 4 bases, with 12 bases left between them. The CDR3 loop reads CASSPGIESNQPQHF. CDR3 DNA sequence: TGTGCCAGCTCACCAGGCATCGAAAGTAATCAGCCCCAGCATTTT.

The table lists this clone with a few counts. The rearrangement links TRBV21-1 to TRBJ2-3; the tabulated D call, TRBD2, remains unverified against the DNA. TRBV21-1 corresponds to a pseudogene. The length of the CDR3 is 19 residues. The CDR3 region is CASSKDASGGHKSTDTQYF. The CDR3 nucleotides read TGTGCCAGCAGCAAAGATGCTAGCGGGGGGCACAAATCCACAGATACGCAGTATTTT.

The J gene is TRBJ1-2, the V gene TRBV20-1; D unresolved. The length of the CDR3 is 10 residues. Trimming cost V 1 base and J 11 bases, with 8 bases left between them. Germline CDR1 and CDR2: DFQATT and SNEGSKA (reference sequence). CDR3 sequence: CSARVGEYTF. CDR3 DNA sequence: TGCAGTGCTAGAGTTGGGGAGTACACCTTC.

Concerning this clone: Other nucleotide sequences from this sample produce the same CDR3. The chain is built from TRBV11-3 and TRBJ1-1; D gene unclear. Trimming removed 2 bases from V and 1 base from J, with 5 bases in between. The germline CDR1 and CDR2 sequences are SGHNT and YENEEA. The CDR3 is made up of 13 amino acids. CDR3 in DNA: TGTGCCAGCAGCTTACGCGAGAACACTGAAGCTTTCTTT. Translating gives CASSLRENTEAFF.

The chain carries TRBV10-3 and TRBJ1-1; a weak D match, TRBD1 (5 bases). V lost 10 bases and J lost 0, with 15 bases in between. This CDR3 comprises 14 residues. Germline CDR1 reads ENHRY; CDR2 reads SYGVKD. In nucleotides, the CDR3 is TGTGCCACGCTTGGTCAGGGCCTGAACACTGAAGCTTTCTTT. Amino acid sequence: CATLGQGLNTEAFF.

The rearrangement uses TRBV5-6 and TRBJ2-7; weak D call: TRBD2 (7 bases). V lost 0 bases, J lost 4 bases, and 14 bases lay in between. Germline-derived CDR1 and CDR2 are SGHDT and YYEEEE. This CDR3 is 15 amino acids long. CDR3 protein: CASSLAGGQRYEQYF. CDR3 DNA sequence: TGTGCCAGCAGCTTGGCCGGGGGGCAAAGGTACGAGCAGTACTTC.

The chain combines TRBV2 with TRBJ2-5; the match to TRBD1 covers 10 bases. This CDR3 contains 15 residues. After removal of 2 bases from V and 7 bases from J, the junction contained 7 bases not matched to a gene. Germline assignment: CDR1 SNHLY and CDR2 FYNNEI. The CDR3 nucleotides read TGTGCCAGCAGTGAACCGGGACAGGGGAGCGGGACCCAGTACTTC. Translating it yields CASSEPGQGSGTQYF.

The J gene is TRBJ1-1, the V gene TRBV30, with 7 bases matching TRBD1. The CDR3 is made up of 14 amino acids. V was pared by 2 bases and J by 1 base, with 4 bases of the junction left unmatched. Germline values: CDR1 GTSNPN, CDR2 SVGIG (reference sequence). The CDR3 sequence: CAWSYRDRNTEAFF. The CDR3 DNA sequence: TGTGCCTGGAGTTACAGGGACAGGAACACTGAAGCTTTCTTT.

This chain connects TRBV3-1 (or the pseudogene TRBV3-2) to TRBJ2-7, with 9 bases matching TRBD2. CDR1 is LGHDT, CDR2 YNNKEL, per germline (reference sequence). This CDR3 spans 15 amino acids. The trim removed 4 bases at V and 3 bases at J, leaving 7 bases unmatched. CDR3: CASSPRTSENYEQYF. The DNA for the CDR3 is TGTGCCAGCAGCCCGCGGACTAGCGAAAACTACGAGCAGTACTTC.

In this sample, this clone turned up many times. V is TRBV6-2 or TRBV6-3 and J is TRBJ1-1; no firm D call. CDR1 is MNHEY, CDR2 SVGEGT, per germline. Trimming pared 2 bases from V and 4 bases from J, leaving 8 bases between. CDR3 size: 13 residues. CDR3 amino acids: CASSYGQVTEAFF. DNA for the CDR3: TGTGCCAGCAGTTACGGGCAGGTCACTGAAGCTTTCTTT.

The chain uses TRBV5-1 and TRBJ2-5; 11 bases align to TRBD2. CDR1 and CDR2 (germline): SGHRS, YFSETQ. The CDR3 spans 15 residues. The trim removed 6 bases at V and 9 bases at J, leaving 13 bases unmatched. The CDR3, as DNA: TGCGCCAGCACCAACAGACTAGCGGGGAATGGGGCCCAGTACTTC. It translates to CASTNRLAGNGAQYF.

The J gene is TRBJ1-6, the V gene TRBV19; maybe TRBD1 (5 bases). This CDR3 spans 17 amino acids. Between the trimmed V and J ends, which lost 7 bases and 0 bases, there was a span of 16 bases. In germline, CDR1 is LNHDA, CDR2 SQIVND (reference sequence). The CDR3 region has the DNA TGTGCCAGTACGGTTTCAGGACAAAGCTCCTATAATTCACCCCTCCACTTT. Translated: CASTVSGQSSYNSPLHF.

The rearrangement joins TRBV5-6 to TRBJ1-4; possible D gene TRBD1, 5 bases. Trimming removed 3 bases from V and 2 bases from J, with 11 bases in between. The CDR3 is 15 amino acids. The germline V gene has CDR1 SGHDT and CDR2 YYEEEE. The CDR3, as DNA: TGTGCCAGCAGCTCGCAGGGATCCACTAATGAAAAACTGTTTTTT. Its translation: CASSSQGSTNEKLFF. The complete variable domain, with remaining parts taken from reference TRBV5-6 and TRBJ1-4, reads DAGVTQSPTHLIKTRGQQVTLRCSPKSGHDTVSWYQQALGQGPQFIFQYYEEEERQRGNFPDRFSGHQFPNYSSELNVNALLLGDSALYLCASSSQGSTNEKLFFGSGTQLSVL.

The CDR3 coding sequence is TGCGCCAGCAGCACCCGAGGACTAGCGGGGGGCCGTGGCATTCAGTACTTC. This codes for CASSTRGLAGGRGIQYF. This chain connects TRBV4-3 to TRBJ2-4, with 14 positions matching TRBD2. V was pared by 5 bases and J by 9 bases, with 12 bases of the junction left unmatched. Germline values: CDR1 LGHNA, CDR2 YSLEER. The CDR3 is 17 amino acids.

The V call is TRBV11-2, the J call TRBJ2-7; TRBD2 matches at 13 bases. The CDR3 runs 16 residues. Germline V gene lookup returns CDR1 SGHAT and CDR2 FQNNGV. The trim removed 5 bases at V and 4 bases at J, leaving 8 bases unmatched. The CDR3 coding sequence is TGTGCCAGCAGCCCTAGACTAGCGGGGGGCCTTTACGAGCAGTACTTC. This codes for CASSPRLAGGLYEQYF. The whole variable domain, remainder taken from reference TRBV11-2 and TRBJ2-7, is EAGVAQSPRYKIIEKRQSVAFWCNPISGHATLYWYQQILGQGPKLLIQFQNNGVVDDSQLPKDRFSAERLKGVDSTLKIQPAKLEDSAVYLCASSPRLAGGLYEQYFGPGTRLTVT.

The V call is TRBV6-1, the J call TRBJ1-4; perhaps TRBD1 as D (5 bases). The CDR3 runs to 15 residues. Germline-derived CDR1 and CDR2 are MNHNS and SASEGT. The germline V and J ends were trimmed by 1 base and 4 bases, with 10 bases remaining between them. CDR3 coding DNA: TGTGCCAGCAGTGAAGTCGGAGGGGTTAATGAAAAACTGTTTTTT. Its translation is CASSEVGGVNEKLFF.

The chain is built from TRBV3-1 (or the pseudogene TRBV3-2) and TRBJ1-1; possible D gene TRBD1, 6 bases. Trimming stripped 4 bases from V and 4 bases from J, with 10 bases between. The CDR3 sequence is 13 residues long. Per germline, CDR1 LGHDT and CDR2 YNNKEL (reference sequence). CDR3 in amino acids: CASSRGGTTEAFF. DNA of the CDR3: TGTGCCAGCAGCCGGGGGGGCACCACTGAAGCTTTCTTT.

The CDR3 sequence: CASTTGAGNTIYF. CDR3 sequence (DNA): TGTGCCAGTACAACAGGGGCCGGAAACACCATATATTTT. The chain employs TRBV19 and TRBJ1-3; 7 bases are shared with TRBD1. The V gene end was trimmed by 7 bases and the J gene end by 4 bases; junction bases not matched to a gene: 4. CDR3 size: 13 residues. CDR1 LNHDA and CDR2 SQIVND come from the germline V gene (reference sequence). The full variable domain, in which reference TRBV19 and TRBJ1-3 provide the parts outside the CDR3, is DGGITQSPKYLFRKEGQNVTLSCEQNLNHDAMYWYRQDPGQGLRLIYYSQIVNDFQKGDIAEGYSVSREKKESFPLTVTSAQKNPTAFYLCASTTGAGNTIYFGEGSWLTVV.